Detailed here is one TCR beta chain. This clonotype was observed many times. The specificity of this receptor is unknown. Per-nucleotide qualities are absent, and no much larger clonotype sits a single base away. This sample is part of a study of post-analysis software for immune sequencing data (dated by TCRdb to between 2014 and 2017). Background for the entire study: Relapsing-remitting, secondary progressive and progressive-relapsing multiple sclerosis were recorded as disease courses, and subtype annotation was lacking for some patients. The patient repertoires were set against about 10 previously published healthy control repertoires from donors whose ages ranged from roughly 6 to 27 years. A subset of samples was prepared in parallel using single-end sample barcoding, then pooled and co-amplified after Illumina adapter ligation. Broad study findings and their caveats: Patients showed significantly higher frequencies than controls for 4 or 5 TRBV segments, among them TRBV5-6, TRBV5-1 and TRBV20-1. Significantly lower normalized Chao1 diversity was found in multiple sclerosis patients than in controls, suggesting substantial peripheral T-cell clonal expansion. The control group was slightly older than the multiple sclerosis patient group. Direct clustering with F measure showed strong co-clustering of samples prepared in the same batch, prompting a batch-effect correction.

The V and J ends are trimmed by 6 bases and 2 bases, leaving 6 bases between them. Taken from cysteine to phenylalanine, the CDR3 has 11 residues. The entry retains the CDR3 DNA only, 33 bases that are in frame from base 1. Via the germline V gene, CDR1 is SQVTM and CDR2 ANQGSEA. To demonstrate the VDJtools post-analysis software, the study profiled TCR beta repertoires from the peripheral blood of 13 young patients with multiple sclerosis. The patients with multiple sclerosis were children and adolescents between about 6 and 15 years of age. The library was produced with PCR. TCRdb lists the instrument as Illumina HiSeq 2500. To reduce PCR and sequencing biases, unique molecular identifiers were built into the TCR beta cDNA libraries. Per 1 to 10 million input T cells, approximately 500,000 cDNA molecules were obtained, such that each molecule approximated one T cell. The patient libraries were prepared and sequenced using the same protocol as the earlier healthy control dataset. Samples belonging to the same batch were prepared together, multiplexed and sequenced on a shared HiSeq lane. For the original study's pipeline: MIGEC handled the raw barcoded reads, throwing out single-read molecular identifier groups before consensus assembly and CDR3 extraction. Clonotype tables were post-analysed with VDJtools, normalizing diversity by down-sampling all datasets to the smallest sample size. In repertoire overlap clustering, CDR3 amino acid sequences, but not nucleotide sequences, were matched to correct batch-related cross-sample contamination. TCRdb handled the public reads itself, with Q25 trimming in fastp and clone calling in MiXCR, and kept productive beta chains. For every CDR3 protein sequence, its rows merge into one entry that carries the most common genes and DNA. In this record, the V and J calls reflect TCRdb's handling and not the investigators' own analysis. Here the sample has some 260,000 distinct CDR3 sequences; roughly a third occur a single time. Around 5.2% of the sample comes from the top ten.

The material sequenced was blood. This chain is built from TRBV29-1 and TRBJ2-3; the D segment cannot be called with confidence. The TCR was taken from a girl aged 5 to 17 with multiple sclerosis. Here the CDR3 is given as CSVDYTDTQYF. The bases read TGCAGCGTAGATTACACAGATACGCAGTATTTT.